The sequence of this TCR beta chain was determined in a study of shared clonotypes between healthy human individuals (dated by TCRdb to about 2020). About the study as a whole: A couple of women and a few men aged 18 to 49 years were included in the cohort. Per donor, three plates each were used for CD4 naive and CD4 memory, two for CD8 naive, and one for CD8 memory. Blood TCR repertoires of about 5 healthy adults were deeply sequenced to estimate repertoire size and the extent of clonotype sharing between individuals. To increase sequencing depth and limit assay-specific biases, TCR repertoire library preparation and sequencing were carried out by different laboratories using diverse techniques. Leukapheresis yielded between about 0.85 and 10 billion PBMCs per donor. Paper-wide results and their limitations: Pairwise subsampling led to the expectation that sequencing depth would affect the degree of clonotype sharing among donors. Naive subsets generally had larger estimated clonotype richness than memory subsets. Compared with non-shared clonotypes, clonotypes shared by all four sorted-subset donors had higher generation probabilities. Sampling was limited to blood, and TCR repertoires in tissue likely differ from TCR repertoires in blood. Because the study included a small number of donors, the genetic and exposure-history diversity represented was limited. Around 5.4% of naive CD4, 3.5% of naive CD8, approximately 2.2% of memory CD4, and 0.35% to 0.4% of memory CD8 clonotypes were shared across several donors. Even with the large sequencing depth, rarefaction of the sorted-subset datasets indicated that sequencing was incomplete.

Donors were healthy HIV-negative adults with no recently reported acute infections or vaccinations. Every donor was a Caucasian adult residing in Nashville, Tennessee, USA. CD4+ T cells were enriched through magnetic negative selection, after which naive cells were positively selected on CD45RA and the remaining negative fraction served as the memory subset. After blood collection by leukapheresis, PBMCs were isolated using Ficoll-Histopaque density gradient centrifugation and then cryopreserved in the vapor phase of liquid nitrogen. Analytical flow cytometry was used to check the purity and quantity of every magnetically sorted T cell population. From each sorted fraction, genomic DNA was isolated and quantified by UV absorbance on a Nanodrop 2000c. CDR1 and CDR2 (SGDLS, YYNGEE) derive from the germline V gene. From the cysteine up to the phenylalanine, the CDR3 has a length of 14 residues. The DNA shown is the 42-base CDR3, in frame from base 1. V loses 3 bases of germline sequence and J loses 1 base, and the interval between the two ends is 10 bases.

With regard to this clone: This clone's antigen is unknown. No quality values exist for individual bases; no much larger clone is one base distant. Distinct nucleotide sequences in the sample also encode this CDR3.

Using the deep immunoSEQ assay, TCR CDR3 regions were amplified from genomic DNA by multiplex PCR. Extracted genomic DNA from each cell subset was distributed evenly across all wells of several immunoSEQ 96-well plates, and each plate was treated as a replicate. Each replicate PCR for sorted subsets received about 180 ng genomic DNA, equal to tens of thousands of T cell genomes. The purified libraries were quantified using a Qubit 3.0 fluorometer, sized with a Bioanalyzer 2100, and then quantified again using the KAPA Library Quantification kit. Every immunoSEQ 96-well plate was sequenced on a separate single-read 150-cycle Illumina NextSeq 550 flow cell. On the study's bioinformatics: Because the immunoSEQ output included only junctional sequences and no quality scores, the filtering could not be the same as the filtering used for full-length reads. Sequences were annotated with PyIR, a Python wrapper for IgBLAST v1.9, and V/J genes and CDR3 were assigned using IMGT germline references. Reads were removed for weak V/J assignments (E-value above 1e-6), missing CDR3, stop codons, out-of-frame junctions, or ambiguous translated residues. V3J clonotypes were defined as sequences sharing the same inferred V gene, J gene, and CDR3 amino acid sequence. The percentage overlap between two repertoires was calculated by dividing the number of shared unique clonotypes by the size of the smaller repertoire. RTK rarefaction, the Chao1 estimator, and Recon v2.1 estimates of unobserved clonotypes were used to assess repertoire richness. For all TCRbeta clonotypes obtained by the gDNA method from four donors, generation probabilities were computed with OLGA. As stored in TCRdb, this immuneACCESS dataset retains in-frame rearrangements with V and J assigned. A fraction of the clones does not appear; measured against another copy, unresolved V genes explain less than half of the discrepancy, and the remainder lacks a known reason. The DNA gave D and trimming, while V, J and clone size come from that table. The sample has about 1.5 million clones on record, roughly 96% of them singletons. The leading ten clones occupy roughly 1.2% of the sample.

This receptor was identified in a man aged 25-45 years in good health. The specimen was naive CD4+ T cells sorted from blood. The cell subset or site label, as the study defines it: CD45RA+ positively selected. In this chain, TRBV9 is recombined with TRBJ2-5, with a weak D call of TRBD2 (5 bases match). The nucleotide sequence is TGTGCCAGCAGCGCGACCGGGGTCCAAGAGACCCAGTACTTC. Translated, this is CASSATGVQETQYF.